This TCR beta chain was identified during a study of cytomegalovirus exposure and HLA in healthy donors. Study background: Of some 360 genotyped donors, around 76% clustered with self-reported Caucasian donors.

From germline, CDR1 is MRHNA and CDR2 SNTAGT. This CDR3 is built from 20 residues. Trimming removed 3 bases from V and 3 bases from J; junction bases left unmatched: 17. A multiplex PCR was run with 60 Vbeta primers and 13 Jbeta primers. Sequenced by immunoSEQ multiplex PCR; TCRdb stores in-frame clones only, minus some. The table shows 150,000 to 200,000 clones, with more than 75% occurring only once. This chain uses TRBV6-4 with TRBJ2-2; 9 bases are shared with TRBD2. Sequenced: PBMCs. The source is a woman aged 18-29 years in good health and CMV-seronegative. DNA for the CDR3: TGTGCCAGCAGTGAACACCCCGGGAGGGAGGAGCGGGAGGACACCGGGGAGCTGTTTTTT. Translating it yields CASSEHPGREEREDTGELFF.